A single T cell receptor beta chain is shown here with its context. The table came from immunoSEQ multiplex PCR; TCRdb's copy has only in-frame clones and leaves some out. The sample lists more than 70,000 clones; 75% to 95% were seen once. The data stem from a study of technical replicates of blood from several donors. This CDR3 has 15 amino acids. V trimming: 5 bases; J trimming: 0 bases; junction bases outside the gene matches: 3. Germline CDR1 reads WNHNN; CDR2 reads SYGVQD (reference sequence). The sample comprised T cells isolated from PBMCs. The sequence derives from a human donor in good health. The genes are TRBV10-1 and TRBJ2-3; 9 bases map to TRBD1. CDR3 region: CASSTDRGSTDTQYF. CDR3 sequence (DNA): TGCGCCAGCAGTACCGACAGGGGGAGCACAGATACGCAGTATTTT.